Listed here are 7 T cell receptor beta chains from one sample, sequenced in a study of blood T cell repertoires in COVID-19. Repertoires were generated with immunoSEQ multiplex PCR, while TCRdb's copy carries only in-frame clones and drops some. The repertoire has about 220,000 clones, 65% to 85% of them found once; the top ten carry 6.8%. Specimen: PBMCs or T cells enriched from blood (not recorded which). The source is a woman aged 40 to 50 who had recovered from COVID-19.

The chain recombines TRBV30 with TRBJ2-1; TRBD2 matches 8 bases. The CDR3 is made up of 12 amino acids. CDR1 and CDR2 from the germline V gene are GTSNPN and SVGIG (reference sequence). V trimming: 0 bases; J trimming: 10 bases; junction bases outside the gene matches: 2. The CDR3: CAWSVSGREQFF. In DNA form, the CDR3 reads TGTGCCTGGAGTGTAAGCGGGAGAGAGCAGTTCTTC.

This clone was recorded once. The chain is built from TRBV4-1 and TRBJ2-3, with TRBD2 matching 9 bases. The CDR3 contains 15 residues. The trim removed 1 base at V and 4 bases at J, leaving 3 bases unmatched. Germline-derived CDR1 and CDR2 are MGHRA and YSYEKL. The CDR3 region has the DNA TGCGCCAGCAGCCAAGTAGCGGGAGCTGCAGATACGCAGTATTTT. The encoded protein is CASSQVAGAADTQYF.

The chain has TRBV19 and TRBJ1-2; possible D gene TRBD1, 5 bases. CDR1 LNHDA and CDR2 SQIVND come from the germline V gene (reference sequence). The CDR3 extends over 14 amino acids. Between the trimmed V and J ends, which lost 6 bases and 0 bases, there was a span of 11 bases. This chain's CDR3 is CASSTQGTNYGYTF. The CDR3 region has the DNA TGTGCCAGTAGCACCCAGGGTACTAACTATGGCTACACCTTC.

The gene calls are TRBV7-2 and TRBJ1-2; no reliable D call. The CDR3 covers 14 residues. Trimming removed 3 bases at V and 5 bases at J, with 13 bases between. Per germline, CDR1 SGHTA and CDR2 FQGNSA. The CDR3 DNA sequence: TGTGCCAGCAGCTTGACGACTGACTCTTATGGCTACACCTTC. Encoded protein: CASSLTTDSYGYTF.

Here the CDR3 reads CASSLGQPYYGYTF. Written as DNA, the CDR3 is TGTGCCAGCAGCTTGGGACAGCCCTACTATGGCTACACCTTC. The chain uses TRBV7-2 and TRBJ1-2, with 7 bases fitting TRBD1. V gave up 3 bases and J gave up 3 bases; unmatched junction bases: 4. The CDR3 covers 14 residues. Germline loops: CDR1 SGHTA, CDR2 FQGNSA.

The CDR3: CASSLTEPNSPLHF. CDR3 sequence (DNA): TGTGCCAGCAGTTTGACAGAACCCAATTCACCCCTCCACTTT. The V call is TRBV28, the J call TRBJ1-6, with a weak D call TRBD1 (5 bases). CDR1 is MDHEN and CDR2 is SYDVKM in the germline V gene. Trimming took 3 bases from V and 7 from J, leaving 10 bases between them. CDR3 length: 14 residues.

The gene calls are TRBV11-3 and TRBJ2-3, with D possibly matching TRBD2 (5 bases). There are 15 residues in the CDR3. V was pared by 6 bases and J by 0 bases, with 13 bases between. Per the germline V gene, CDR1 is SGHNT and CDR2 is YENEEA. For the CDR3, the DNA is TGTGCCAGCAGAGGTCGAGGGCCCAGCACAGATACGCAGTATTTT. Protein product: CASRGRGPSTDTQYF. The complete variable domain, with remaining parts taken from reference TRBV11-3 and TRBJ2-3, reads EAGVVQSPRYKIIEKKQPVAFWCNPISGHNTLYWYLQNLGQGPELLIRYENEEAVDDSQLPKDRFSAERLKGVDSTLKIQPAELGDSAVYLCASRGRGPSTDTQYFGPGTRLTVL.